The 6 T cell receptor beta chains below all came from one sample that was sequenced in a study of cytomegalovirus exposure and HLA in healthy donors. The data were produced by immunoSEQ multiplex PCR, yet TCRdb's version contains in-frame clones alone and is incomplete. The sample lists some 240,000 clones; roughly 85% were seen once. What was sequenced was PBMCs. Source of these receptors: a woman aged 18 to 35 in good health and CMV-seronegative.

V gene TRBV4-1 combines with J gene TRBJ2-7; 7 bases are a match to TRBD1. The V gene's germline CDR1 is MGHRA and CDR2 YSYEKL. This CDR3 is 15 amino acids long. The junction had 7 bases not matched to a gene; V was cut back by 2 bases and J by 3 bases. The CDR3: CASSQTGTVYYEQYF. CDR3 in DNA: TGCGCCAGCAGCCAAACGGGGACAGTTTACTACGAGCAGTACTTC.

The CDR3: CASRAWGTQETQYF. DNA of the CDR3: TGTGCCAGCAGGGCCTGGGGGACCCAAGAGACCCAGTACTTC. The gene calls are TRBV6-5 and TRBJ2-5; D may be TRBD1 or TRBD2 (5 bases each). Germline V lookup: CDR1 MNHEY, CDR2 SVGAGI. The CDR3 sequence is 14 residues long. V was trimmed by 6 bases and J by 1 base, leaving 12 bases between them.

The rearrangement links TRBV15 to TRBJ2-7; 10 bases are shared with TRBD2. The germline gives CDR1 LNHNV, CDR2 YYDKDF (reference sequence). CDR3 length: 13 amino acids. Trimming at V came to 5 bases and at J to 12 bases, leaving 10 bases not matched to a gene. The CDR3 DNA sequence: TGTGCCACCAGCCTTCAGCGGGAGGGCCTTCTGTACTTC. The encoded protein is CATSLQREGLLYF.

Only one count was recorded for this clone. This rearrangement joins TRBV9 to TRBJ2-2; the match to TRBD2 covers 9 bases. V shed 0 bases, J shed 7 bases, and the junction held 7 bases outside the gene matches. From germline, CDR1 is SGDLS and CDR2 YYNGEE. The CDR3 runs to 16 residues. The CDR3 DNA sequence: TGTGCCAGCAGCGTAGGCCCTAGCGGGACTCTCGGGGAGCTGTTTTTT. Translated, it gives CASSVGPSGTLGELFF.

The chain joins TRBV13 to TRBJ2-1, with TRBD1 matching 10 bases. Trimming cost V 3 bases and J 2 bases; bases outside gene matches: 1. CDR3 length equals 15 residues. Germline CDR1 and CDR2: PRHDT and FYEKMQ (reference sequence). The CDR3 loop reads CASSLGQGPYNEQFF. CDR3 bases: TGTGCCAGCAGCTTGGGACAGGGGCCCTACAATGAGCAGTTCTTC.

The DNA of the CDR3 is TGTGCCAGTAGTAGCAGGTTCTCCTACGAGCAGTACTTC. Protein product: CASSSRFSYEQYF. This chain joins TRBV19 and TRBJ2-7; D uncertain. The CDR3 is made up of 13 amino acids. Germline-derived CDR1 and CDR2 are LNHDA and SQIVND (reference sequence). V dropped 4 bases and J dropped 0 bases, with 7 bases sitting between them.